This T cell receptor beta chain was sequenced in a study of early T cells in non-severe SARS-CoV-2 infection (dated by TCRdb to about 2021). Concerning the study at large: Because TCR sequencing was done on bulk RNA from unsorted whole blood, the alpha and beta chains could not be paired. Here is what the overall study found, with its caveats: VDJdb matching was skewed toward anti-spike CD8 responses, so virus-specific expansions were likely underestimated and private and CD4 specificities were missed.

Set within a cohort of healthcare workers in London, UK, this nested case-control study involved weekly PCR testing of nasopharyngeal swabs along with blood sampling. Healthcare workers were recruited during the week of the UK lockdown, between 23 and 31 March 2020, and followed weekly for up to 16 weeks. From V the trimming removes 0 bases and from J it removes 4 bases, while the gene matches leave 6 bases of the junction unaccounted for. CDR1 WSHSY and CDR2 SAAADI were looked up in the germline V gene. The CDR3 spans 16 residues, from the cysteine through the phenylalanine. The retained sequence is limited to the CDR3, 48 bases, with the frame set at the first base. With regard to this clonotype: Its antigen is not yet known. No much larger clone is present one base from it, and per-base qualities are unavailable.

The library relied on 5' RACE. TCRdb records NextSeq 500 as the sequencer. The TCR library protocol attached unique molecular identifiers to individual cDNA molecules to correct for sequencing error and PCR bias. TCR alpha and beta chains were both sequenced, and the abundances of alpha and beta sequences in each sample were closely correlated with each other. The paper's data handling went like this. Decombinator V4 was used to perform V gene, J gene and CDR3 annotation of TCR sequences. TCRs were defined as expanded if a significant change between any two time points was detected under a Poisson model with p below 0.0001. Abundances of TCRs were expressed as counts per million after normalisation to the total number of TCRs sequenced in each sample. TRAV1-2 paired with TRAJ12, TRAJ20 or TRAJ33 defined MAIT TCRs, while TRAV10 paired with TRAJ18 defined iNKT TCRs. VDJdb, accessed on 1 November 2021, was searched for TCRs annotated for CMV, EBV and SARS-CoV-2, and TCRs annotated for more than one antigen were excluded. TCRdb trimmed the raw reads at Q25, called clones with MiXCR and kept productive beta chains. Every entry covers one CDR3 protein and lists the most common genes and DNA from its rows. These V and J calls rely on TCRdb rather than the paper's analysis. The sample yields about 99,000 distinct CDR3 sequences; roughly 15% were counted once. The ten largest clones represent over 1% of the sample.

This clonotype originated in an adult who was a healthcare worker with PCR-confirmed SARS-CoV-2 infection or an uninfected control (not recorded which). What was sequenced was whole blood. The chain is encoded by TRBV10-2 joined to TRBJ2-1; 7 middle bases align to TRBD2. The DNA reads as follows: TGCGCCAGCAGTGAGTCGATCCGGGGGGAATACAATGAGCAGTTCTTC. The resulting protein is CASSESIRGEYNEQFF.